This entry describes one T cell receptor beta chain. There is no known antigen for this receptor. Base qualities were left out, and no much larger clone turns up one base away. A case-control design nested within a healthcare worker cohort in London, UK, was used, with weekly nasopharyngeal swab PCR tests and blood sampling performed. Healthcare workers were recruited during the week of the UK lockdown, between 23 and 31 March 2020, and followed weekly for up to about 15 weeks. Trimmed from V: 4 bases; trimmed from J: 3 bases; junction bases lacking a gene match: 7. According to the germline V gene, CDR1 reads SGHAT and CDR2 reads FQNNGV. From cysteine to phenylalanine, the CDR3 is 16 amino acids long. Of the read, only the CDR3 DNA is kept; its 48 bases are in frame from base 1. This specimen comes from a study of early T cells in non-severe SARS-CoV-2 infection (dated by TCRdb to the early 2020s). Background for the entire study: Bulk RNA from unsorted whole blood was used for TCR sequencing, so alpha and beta chains could not be paired. General conclusions and limits of the study: Matching against VDJdb was skewed toward anti-spike CD8 responses, likely underestimated virus-specific expansions, and missed private and CD4 specificities.

The method was 5' RACE. The instrument was a NextSeq 500. Unique molecular identifiers were attached to individual cDNA molecules in the TCR library protocol so that sequencing error and PCR bias could be corrected. Both TCR alpha and beta chains were sequenced, and tight co-correlation was observed between alpha and beta sequence abundances in each sample. For the original study's pipeline: Decombinator V4 was used to annotate TCR sequences for V gene, J gene and CDR3. Expanded TCRs were defined as changing significantly between any two time points under a Poisson model with p below 0.0001. TCR abundances were normalised to the total number of TCRs sequenced per sample and expressed as counts per million. TRAV1-2 paired with TRAJ12, TRAJ20 or TRAJ33 defined MAIT TCRs, while TRAV10 paired with TRAJ18 defined iNKT TCRs. VDJdb, accessed on 1 November 2021, was searched for TCRs annotated for CMV, EBV and SARS-CoV-2, and TCRs annotated for more than one antigen were excluded. TCRdb reprocessing: public reads trimmed at Q25 with fastp, clones called with MiXCR, in-frame beta chains kept. Identical CDR3 protein sequences are pooled into one entry, listed with their most common genes and DNA. The V and J calls and clone size are TCRdb's, not the authors'. For this sample there are about 49,000 distinct CDR3 sequences; over 9.5% appear just once. About 9.7% of the sample comes from the top ten.

The origin of this receptor is an adult who was a healthcare worker with PCR-confirmed SARS-CoV-2 infection or an uninfected control (not recorded which). The chain is assembled from TRBV11-2 and TRBJ1-2; 11 of the junction bases match TRBD1. The sequencing sample was made of whole blood. The CDR3 region has the sequence CASSSRTGGAYYGYTF. The DNA is TGTGCCAGCAGCTCCAGGACAGGGGGCGCGTACTATGGCTACACCTTC.